These 5 T cell receptor beta chains share one sample of origin, sequenced in a study of CD8 T cells in Susac syndrome. The RNA input was 0.5 to 1 ug, and it was reverse transcribed with random hexamers. TCRdb passed the immunoSEQ multiplex PCR reads through MiXCR, listing each CDR3 protein once. The data contain nearly 110,000 distinct CDR3 sequences, approximately 95% of them singletons. The specimen was CD8+ T cells from PBMCs. These receptors came from a human donor with Susac syndrome.

The chain has TRBV9 and TRBJ2-1; the D gene is possibly TRBD1 (6 bases). This CDR3 region has 16 residues. Germline V gives CDR1 SGDLS, CDR2 YYNGEE. Trimming cost V 0 bases and J 4 bases, with 14 bases left between them. Here the CDR3 reads CASSVGSGGAYNEQFF. The CDR3 DNA sequence: TGTGCCAGCAGCGTAGGGTCTGGGGGCGCGTACAATGAGCAGTTCTTC.

The chain employs TRBV12-3 or TRBV12-4 and TRBJ2-2; D may be TRBD1 (5 bases). V shed 10 bases and J shed 12 bases, with 15 bases lying between them. The CDR3 consists of 11 residues. Written as DNA, the CDR3 is TGTGCCAACTTCGGGCAGGGAAAGCTGTTTTTT. It yields the protein CANFGQGKLFF.

The chain combines TRBV3-1 with TRBJ1-2; 10 bases are a match to TRBD1. Germline V gives CDR1 LGHDT, CDR2 YNNKEL (reference sequence). The length of the CDR3 is 16 residues. The junction had 5 bases not matched to a gene; V was cut back by 0 bases and J by 4 bases. CDR3 residues: CASSQDRGQGVYGYTF. The CDR3 coding sequence is TGTGCCAGCAGCCAAGATCGAGGACAGGGGGTCTATGGCTACACCTTC.

The chain is built from TRBV3-1 and TRBJ1-6; the D gene is possibly TRBD1 (5 bases). The CDR3 covers 13 residues. V lost 5 bases, J lost 10 bases, and 12 bases lay in between. CDR1 and CDR2 from the germline V gene are LGHDT and YNNKEL (reference sequence). The CDR3 is CASSEGRKSPLHF. CDR3 DNA sequence: TGTGCCAGCAGCGAGGGGAGGAAATCACCCCTCCACTTT.

The chain has TRBV29-1 and TRBJ2-7; tentative D call: TRBD2 (6 bases). Trimming removed 1 base from V and 0 bases from J, with 10 bases in between. The CDR3 has 14 amino acids. CDR1 is SQVTM, CDR2 ANQGSEA, per germline. CDR3 amino acids: CSVEVGGASYEQYF. CDR3 DNA: TGCAGCGTTGAAGTTGGCGGGGCCTCCTACGAGCAGTACTTC.